This T cell receptor (beta chain) was recorded in a study of CD8 T cells in Susac syndrome. V was cut by 2 bases and J by 6 bases, with 8 bases left in between. Germline CDR1 reads SGHDT; CDR2 reads YYEEEE. The CDR3 spans 12 residues. The study used healthy donors as controls matched for age and sex. TEMRA cells were FACS-enriched and CD8+ and CD4+ T cells negatively isolated. Random hexamers were used to reverse transcribe the RNA input (roughly 0.5 to 1 ug). One entry per CDR3 protein, called by TCRdb with MiXCR from the immunoSEQ multiplex PCR reads. The sample yields about 110,000 distinct CDR3 sequences, about 95% seen once.

This sequence joins TRBV5-6 and TRBJ1-1, with a possible D match to TRBD1 (5 bases). Sequencing input: CD4+ T cells from PBMCs. This receptor was identified in a human donor in good health. CDR3 protein: CASSFGDSEAFF. In DNA form, the CDR3 reads TGTGCCAGCAGCTTCGGGGACTCTGAAGCTTTCTTT.